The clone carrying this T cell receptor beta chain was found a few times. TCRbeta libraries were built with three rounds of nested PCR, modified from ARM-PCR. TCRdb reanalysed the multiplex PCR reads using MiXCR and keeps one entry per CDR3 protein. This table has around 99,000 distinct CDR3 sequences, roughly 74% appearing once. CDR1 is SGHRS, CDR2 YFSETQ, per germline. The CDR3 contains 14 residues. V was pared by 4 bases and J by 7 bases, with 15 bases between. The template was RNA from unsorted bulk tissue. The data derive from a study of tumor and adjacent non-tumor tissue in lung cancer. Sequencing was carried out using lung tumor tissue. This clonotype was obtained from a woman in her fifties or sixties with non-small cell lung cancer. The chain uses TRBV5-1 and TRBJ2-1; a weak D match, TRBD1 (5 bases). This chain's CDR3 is CASSPVGRQNEQFF. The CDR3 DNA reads TGCGCCAGCAGCCCTGTCGGCCGACAGAATGAGCAGTTCTTC. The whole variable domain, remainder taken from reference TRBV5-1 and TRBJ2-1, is KAGVTQTPRYLIKTRGQQVTLSCSPISGHRSVSWYQQTPGQGLQFLFEYFSETQRNKGNFPGRFSGRQFSNSRSEMNVSTLELGDSALYLCASSPVGRQNEQFFGPGTRLTVL.